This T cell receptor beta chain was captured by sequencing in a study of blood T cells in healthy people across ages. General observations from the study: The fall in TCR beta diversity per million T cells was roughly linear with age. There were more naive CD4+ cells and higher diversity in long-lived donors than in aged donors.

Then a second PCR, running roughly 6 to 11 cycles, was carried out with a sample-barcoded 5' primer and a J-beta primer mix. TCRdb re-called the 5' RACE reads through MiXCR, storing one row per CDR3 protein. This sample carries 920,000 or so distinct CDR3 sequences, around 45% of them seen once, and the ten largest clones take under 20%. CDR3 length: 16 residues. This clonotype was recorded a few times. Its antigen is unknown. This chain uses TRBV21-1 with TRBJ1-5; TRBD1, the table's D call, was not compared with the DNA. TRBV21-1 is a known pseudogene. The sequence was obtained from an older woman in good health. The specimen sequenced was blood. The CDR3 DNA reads TGTGCCAGCTCCCGGGGGTCAGGGTCCCACAATCAGCCCCAGCATTTT. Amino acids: CASSRGSGSHNQPQHF.